Listed below are T cell receptor beta chains from one sample, sequenced in a study of monozygotic twins with inflammatory bowel disease. Reanalyzing the 5' RACE reads, TCRdb keeps one entry per CDR3 protein, without DNA. The sample data list about 160,000 distinct CDR3 sequences. The material sequenced was blood. These receptors all stem from a human donor with ulcerative colitis or Crohn's disease, or a healthy co-twin of an affected twin (not recorded which). Each CDR3 is given with its conserved first and last residue. Each record gives: J gene, V gene, CDR3 protein.

TRBJ2-7 TRBV28 CASSSPRGEISSYEQYF
TRBJ1-5 TRBV24-1 CATSGSGEESGQPQHF
TRBJ1-2 TRBV5-1 CASSLMDNYGYTF
TRBJ1-5 TRBV19 CASSVGQGYQPQHF
TRBJ2-3 TRBV5-1 CASSLVSDTQYF
TRBJ2-1 TRBV20-1 CSARKGAGYNEQFF
TRBJ2-1 TRBV5-4 CANSPRTSVRNEQFF
TRBJ1-1 TRBV5-6 CASSFNRDRTEAFF
TRBJ2-6 TRBV15 CATSVGDGGANVLTF
TRBJ2-4 TRBV5-6 CASSRGRNIQYF
TRBJ1-6 TRBV7-2 CASSFGGGGSPLHF
TRBJ2-2 TRBV7-8 CASSYGGVNTGELFF
TRBJ1-2 TRBV28 CASSLRVSGQANYGYTF
TRBJ2-7 TRBV18 CASSPRLMAQQGITYEQYF
TRBJ2-7 TRBV9 CASSVADRAWYEQYF
TRBJ1-1 TRBV5-1 CASSFSQGARGTEAFF
TRBJ2-3 TRBV11-2 CASSFEGGRGDTQYF
TRBJ1-1 TRBV9 CASSVAVGPGTEAFF
TRBJ2-2 TRBV6-1 CASSRLSSGASPGELFF
TRBJ1-2 TRBV7-2 CASSLASGTGYYGYTF
TRBJ2-2 TRBV5-1 CATSLVWNTGELFF
TRBJ2-7 TRBV5-1 CASSLPQYPSYEQYF
TRBJ2-4 TRBV5-1 CASSLGLAGSGIQYF
TRBJ1-5 TRBV11-2 CASSLNGQAGNQPQHF
TRBJ2-3 TRBV7-1 CASSSEAPTTSQRYQSCTDTQYF
TRBJ1-1 TRBV18 CASSYSGLGKNTEAFF
TRBJ2-2 TRBV5-1 CASSLSKGLASSGELFF
TRBJ2-2 TRBV6-1 CASRDGDSLKELFF
TRBJ2-1 TRBV12-3/TRBV12-4 CASLRRWAYNEQFF
TRBJ2-7 TRBV5-1 CASSTGQGVREQYF
TRBJ2-1 TRBV4-1 CASSHPGTINNEQFF
TRBJ2-7 TRBV3-1 CASSRERQASEQYF
TRBJ2-2 TRBV20-1 CSAREARKGYAGELFF
TRBJ2-1 TRBV24-1 CATSEASGYNEQFF
TRBJ2-5 TRBV7-2 CASSPGMQRETQYF
TRBJ2-7 TRBV27 CASSLSGPGTGPYEQYF
TRBJ1-1 TRBV14 CASGTVNTEAFF
TRBJ1-1 TRBV5-1 CASSFTGERANTEAFF
TRBJ1-6 TRBV20-1 CSARDRVYNSPLHF
TRBJ2-5 TRBV14 CASSQDRAEGGGETQYF
TRBJ2-7 TRBV6-1 CASRAIPGQGAHEQYF